This TCR beta chain was profiled in a study of sequential checkpoint blockade in melanoma. Across the whole study: Arm A got nivolumab then ipilimumab; arm B the reverse, 1:1. Maintenance nivolumab came after either treatment sequence.

The CDR3 totals 15 residues. The V end lost 3 bases, the J end lost 9 bases, and 15 bases lay between the germline ends. Germline loops: CDR1 MNHEY, CDR2 SMNVEV (reference sequence). Profiled with immunoSEQ multiplex PCR; TCRdb holds only in-frame clones, not every one. The repertoire includes 15,000 to 20,000 clones, about two thirds of them detected once, and under 25% sits in the top ten. Indicated treatment: randomized to nivolumab then ipilimumab (arm A) or the reverse (arm B). None of the patients previously received DNA-damaging chemotherapy. From thawed PBMCs, live CD3+CD8+ cells negative for CD19 and CD56 were sorted.

The source material was CD8+ T cells sorted from blood (inferred from file names), sampled from a patient given nivolumab and ipilimumab in sequence. The V gene is TRBV27, the J gene TRBJ1-6; D remains unclear. This TCR came from a human donor with melanoma. The CDR3 DNA reads as TGTGCCAGCAGTTTGTCGGTCATATTCGGTTCACCCCTCCACTTT. This translates into CASSLSVIFGSPLHF.